One and the same sample provided the 17 T cell receptor beta chains below, sequenced in a study of blood T cells in healthy people across ages. A second roughly 6 to 12 cycle PCR used barcoded and J-beta primers. MiXCR was run by TCRdb on the 5' RACE reads, yielding one entry per CDR3 protein. The sample lists 600,000 to 850,000 distinct CDR3 sequences; 43% were seen once. Sequences were obtained from blood. The origin of the receptors is a woman aged 60-75 years in good health.

This clonotype showed up just a few times. The genes are TRBV20-1 and TRBJ1-2, with D possibly matching TRBD1 (5 bases). CDR3 length: 17 amino acids. V was cut by 8 bases and J by 0 bases, with 25 bases left in between. Germline-derived CDR1 and CDR2 are DFQATT and SNEGSKA (reference sequence). This chain's CDR3 is CSTAGPPLPLSNYGYTF. The CDR3 DNA follows: TGCAGTACTGCGGGACCTCCTCTTCCTCTCTCTAACTATGGCTACACCTTC.

This clonotype appeared a few times. This chain joins TRBV12-3 or TRBV12-4 and TRBJ2-5, with 7 bases fitting TRBD2. V was pared by 2 bases and J by 6 bases, with 9 bases of the junction left unmatched. The CDR3 is 15 amino acids. The chain's CDR3 is CASSLRRGFFQTQYF. CDR3 nucleotide sequence: TGTGCCAGCAGTTTACGGCGGGGGTTCTTCCAGACCCAGTACTTC.

In its sample, this clonotype was seen once. The junction does not match germline at one end; this may be a read error. This chain joins TRBV10-3 and TRBJ1-2, with 9 nucleotides matching TRBD1. CDR3 size: 14 residues. Per germline, CDR1 ENHRY and CDR2 SYGVKD. The CDR3 here is CVISKTGGVDGYTF. The CDR3 nucleotides are TGTGTCATCAGTAAAACAGGGGGCGTTGATGGCTACACCTTC.

The chain uses TRBV10-3 and TRBJ2-2; 11 positions agree with TRBD1. Trimming removed 4 bases from V and 3 bases from J; junction bases left unmatched: 1. Germline V gives CDR1 ENHRY, CDR2 SYGVKD. The CDR3 is 15 residues long. CDR3 region: CAISGDRGDTGELFF. In DNA, the CDR3 is TGTGCCATCAGTGGGGACAGGGGGGACACCGGGGAGCTGTTTTTT.

V is TRBV9 and J is TRBJ1-6; possibly TRBD1 for D (5 bases). Germline V gene sequence: CDR1 SGDLS, CDR2 YYNGEE. The germline V and J ends were trimmed by 0 bases and 8 bases, with 9 bases remaining between them. The CDR3 has 14 residues. The CDR3 nucleotides are TGTGCCAGCAGCGTAGAAGGCAGGGATTCACCCCTCCACTTT. Translation gives CASSVEGRDSPLHF.

V and J are TRBV21-1 and TRBJ1-1; no check of the table's D call, TRBD1, against the DNA was made. TRBV21-1 is shown as a pseudogene. The CDR3 has 15 amino acids. In DNA, the CDR3 is TGTGCCAGCAGCAAACTCCAGGGGTTATGGGCTGAAGCTTTCTTT. Translating it yields CASSKLQGLWAEAFF.

A few counts support this clonotype. The chain recombines TRBV5-5 with TRBJ2-7; 13 bases are shared with TRBD2. CDR3 length: 15 residues. V lost 2 bases and J lost 3; bases outside the gene matches: 2. Germline CDR1 reads SGHKS; CDR2 reads YYEKEE (reference sequence). CDR3 sequence: CASSFGLAGDYEQYF. CDR3 DNA sequence: TGTGCCAGCAGCTTCGGACTAGCGGGAGACTACGAGCAGTACTTC.

This clonotype was counted between two and nine times. Here the CDR3 reads CASSPDGTVGTGELFF. In DNA, the CDR3 is TGCGCCAGCAGTCCTGACGGGACAGTCGGCACCGGGGAGCTGTTTTTT. The V gene is TRBV5-1, the J gene TRBJ2-2; the match to TRBD1 covers 7 bases. V was clipped by 5 bases and J by 4 bases; unmatched bases: 11. From germline, CDR1 is SGHRS and CDR2 YFSETQ. CDR3 length equals 16 residues. Based on the CDR3 plus reference TRBV5-1 and TRBJ2-2, the full variable domain is KAGVTQTPRYLIKTRGQQVTLSCSPISGHRSVSWYQQTPGQGLQFLFEYFSETQRNKGNFPGRFSGRQFSNSRSEMNVSTLELGDSALYLCASSPDGTVGTGELFFGEGSRLTVL.

The CDR3 sequence is CASSLDQSWAEKLFF. The DNA of the CDR3 is TGTGCCAGCAGCTTAGATCAGTCATGGGCTGAAAAACTGTTTTTT. The rearrangement joins TRBV7-9 to TRBJ1-4; no definite D call. Trimming took off 1 base at V and 7 bases at J, with 13 bases between the two ends. There are 15 residues in the CDR3. From germline, CDR1 is SEHNR and CDR2 FQNEAQ (reference sequence).

In its sample, this clonotype was seen many times. The rearrangement joins TRBV11-2 to TRBJ2-1, with D unclear. Trimming shortened V by 0 bases and J by 6 bases, and 9 bases separated the two germline ends. Germline V gene lookup returns CDR1 SGHAT and CDR2 FQNNGV. This CDR3 region has 14 residues. The DNA for the CDR3 is TGTGCCAGCAGCTTAGAAAGCGCCTCCAATGAGCAGTTCTTC. It translates to CASSLESASNEQFF.

This chain links TRBV18 with TRBJ2-1; either TRBD1 or TRBD2 may fit D (5 bases each). Germline V gene data show CDR1 as KGHSH and CDR2 as LQKENI. The CDR3 contains 14 residues. V was shortened by 3 bases and J by 9 bases, with 15 bases between the two germline ends. CDR3 in DNA: TGTGCCAGCTCACCCAATTCACGAGGGGCTGAGCAGTTCTTC. Protein: CASSPNSRGAEQFF.

The chain uses TRBV20-1 and TRBJ1-5, with D possibly matching TRBD1 (6 bases). Between the trimmed V and J ends, which lost 3 bases and 5 bases, there was a span of 14 bases. Germline V CDR1 and CDR2: DFQATT, SNEGSKA (reference sequence). The CDR3 totals 14 residues. In DNA form, the CDR3 reads TGCAGTGCTAGTCGGCAGGGGATACATCAGCCCCAGCATTTT. Its translation is CSASRQGIHQPQHF.

On this clonotype itself: A junction boundary mismatches the germline segment, possibly from a read error. This chain connects TRBV5-6 to TRBJ1-1; TRBD1 aligns across 7 bases. Germline lookup yields CDR1 SGHDT and CDR2 YYEEEE. The CDR3 length is 14 residues. The chain's CDR3 is CACSMRQGRTEAFF. In nucleotides, the CDR3 is TGTGCCTGCAGCATGAGACAGGGACGGACTGAAGCTTTCTTT.

Note on this clonotype: A single base separates this from a much larger clone, so it may be a read error. CDR3 in DNA: TGTGCCAGCAGCCATCCCTCACGGCATAGCGGGGGAGCGAGTGAGCAGTTCTTC. Translation gives CASSHPSRHSGGASEQFF. The rearrangement joins TRBV3-1 to TRBJ2-1; the match to TRBD2 covers 9 bases. With 3 bases clipped from V and 9 bases from J, the junction kept 18 bases outside the gene matches. The germline CDR1 and CDR2 sequences are LGHDT and YNNKEL (reference sequence). This CDR3 region has 18 residues.

This clonotype was seen only a few times. This chain joins TRBV29-1 and TRBJ1-2; D remains unclear. This CDR3 is built from 11 residues. The germline CDR1 and CDR2 sequences are SQVTM and ANQGSEA. The V gene lost 7 bases and the J gene lost 7 bases, with 13 bases spanning the gap. The CDR3 is CSAGWSTGYTF. In DNA, the CDR3 is TGCAGCGCTGGATGGTCGACTGGCTACACCTTC.

About this clonotype itself: A read error may account for a junction end that differs from germline. This sequence joins TRBV24-1 and TRBJ2-1, with D tentatively TRBD2 (7 bases). Germline V CDR1 and CDR2: KGHDR, SFDVKD. The CDR3 is 14 residues long. DNA for the CDR3: TGTGCCTCCAGTGCGCGGGGGCGTGACAATGAGCAGTTCTTC. Translating gives CASSARGRDNEQFF.

The table lists this clonotype with a few counts. The chain uses TRBV6-2 or TRBV6-3 and TRBJ2-5; 9 bases are a match to TRBD2. The CDR3 totals 14 residues. In germline, CDR1 is MNHEY, CDR2 SVGEGT. V gave up 6 bases and J gave up 1 base; unmatched junction bases: 3. Written as DNA, the CDR3 is TGTGCCAGCAGGGCTAGCGGGGCCCAAGAGACCCAGTACTTC. As protein: CASRASGAQETQYF.